Listed below are T cell receptor beta chains from one sample, sequenced in a study of cytomegalovirus exposure and HLA in healthy donors. Repertoires were generated with immunoSEQ multiplex PCR, while TCRdb's copy carries only in-frame clones and drops some. The sample contains about 180,000 clones, roughly four fifths of which appear only once. Source material: PBMCs. The receptor set was obtained from a man in his late teens or twenties in good health and CMV-seronegative. Each CDR3 is given with its conserved first and last residue. The D gene is left open where the match is weak. Expanded clones are given a class, and other clones once, few, many or no size at all.

length: 14
D: .
size: few
J: TRBJ1-1
V: TRBV7-3
CDR3: CASSSQGSDTEAFF
DNA: TGTGCCAGCAGCTCACAGGGATCGGACACTGAAGCTTTCTTT

length: 14
D: TRBD1
size: .
J: TRBJ1-6
V: TRBV7-2
CDR3: CASSPGQGLEPLHF
DNA: TGTGCCAGCAGCCCGGGACAGGGGCTCGAACCCCTCCACTTT

length: 18
D: TRBD2
size: .
J: TRBJ2-3
V: TRBV4-1
CDR3: CASSQDRRRRLAGDTQYF
DNA: TGCGCCAGCAGCCAAGATCGACGGAGGCGCCTAGCGGGGGATACGCAGTATTTT

length: 15
D: .
size: .
J: TRBJ1-1
V: TRBV2
CDR3: CASSEARSRETEAFF
DNA: TGTGCCAGCAGTGAAGCGCGGAGCAGGGAAACTGAAGCTTTCTTT

length: 15
D: TRBD2
size: .
J: TRBJ2-1
V: TRBV5-1
CDR3: CATTPSGSSYNEQFF
DNA: TGCGCCACCACCCCTAGCGGGAGCTCCTACAATGAGCAGTTCTTC

length: 12
D: TRBD2
size: few
J: TRBJ2-1
V: TRBV27
CDR3: CASRRGGNEQFF
DNA: TGTGCCAGCAGACGGGGGGGAAATGAGCAGTTCTTC

length: 15
D: TRBD2
size: .
J: TRBJ2-1
V: TRBV27
CDR3: CASSLSSGSLGEQFF
DNA: TGTGCCAGCAGTTTATCCAGCGGGAGTCTAGGAGAGCAGTTCTTC

length: 12
D: .
size: few
J: TRBJ1-5
V: TRBV28
CDR3: CASRNPGQPQHF
DNA: TGTGCCAGCAGGAACCCAGGTCAGCCCCAGCATTTT

length: 16
D: TRBD2
size: .
J: TRBJ2-5
V: TRBV28
CDR3: CASSPPSGGAVETQYF
DNA: TGTGCCAGCAGTCCCCCTAGCGGGGGGGCCGTGGAGACCCAGTACTTC

length: 13
D: .
size: .
J: TRBJ2-5
V: TRBV5-4
CDR3: CASSLGTEETQYF
DNA: TGTGCCAGCAGCCTGGGTACAGAAGAGACCCAGTACTTC

length: 14
D: .
size: .
J: TRBJ2-7
V: TRBV2
CDR3: CASSGGSSSYEQYF
DNA: TGTGCCAGCAGTGGAGGTAGTTCCTCCTACGAGCAGTACTTC

length: 15
D: .
size: .
J: TRBJ2-5
V: TRBV7-3
CDR3: CASSSTGDSGETQYF
DNA: TGTGCCAGCAGCTCAACAGGTGACTCAGGGGAGACCCAGTACTTC

length: 15
D: TRBD1
size: .
J: TRBJ2-2
V: TRBV6-1
CDR3: CASRPGQGGTGELFF
DNA: TGTGCCAGCAGACCGGGACAGGGAGGCACCGGGGAGCTGTTTTTT

length: 16
D: .
size: .
J: TRBJ1-5
V: TRBV7-9
CDR3: CASSLAAAITNQPQHF
DNA: TGTGCCAGCAGCTTAGCAGCAGCGATCACCAATCAGCCCCAGCATTTT

length: 16
D: TRBD2
size: .
J: TRBJ2-1
V: TRBV27
CDR3: CASSFHSGGAPGEQFF
DNA: TGTGCCAGCAGTTTCCATAGCGGGGGGGCCCCCGGTGAGCAGTTCTTC

length: 13
D: .
size: .
J: TRBJ1-4
V: TRBV7-9
CDR3: CASATRANEKLFF
DNA: TGTGCCAGCGCAACGCGGGCTAATGAAAAACTGTTTTTT

length: 13
D: .
size: .
J: TRBJ2-5
V: TRBV7-3
CDR3: CASSLSPQETQYF
DNA: TGTGCCAGCAGCTTAAGTCCCCAGGAGACCCAGTACTTC

length: 11
D: .
size: .
J: TRBJ1-2
V: TRBV30
CDR3: CAVQGNYGYTF
DNA: TGTGCCGTTCAGGGGAACTATGGCTACACCTTC

length: 14
D: TRBD1
size: few
J: TRBJ1-2
V: TRBV19
CDR3: CASTLGQGAWGYTF
DNA: TGTGCCAGTACCTTGGGACAGGGGGCGTGGGGCTACACCTTC

length: 13
D: .
size: .
J: TRBJ2-5
V: TRBV10-3
CDR3: CAISESAAETQYF
DNA: TGTGCCATCAGTGAGAGCGCGGCAGAGACCCAGTACTTC

length: 11
D: .
size: .
J: TRBJ2-7
V: TRBV25-1
CDR3: CASSHGREQYF
DNA: TGTGCCAGCAGTCATGGGAGAGAGCAGTACTTC

length: 14
D: TRBD1
size: .
J: TRBJ1-1
V: TRBV2
CDR3: CASRAGTVNTEAFF
DNA: TGTGCCAGCAGGGCCGGGACAGTCAACACTGAAGCTTTCTTT

length: 16
D: TRBD2
size: few
J: TRBJ2-3
V: TRBV2
CDR3: CASLGGGGAVSDTQYF
DNA: TGTGCCAGCCTGGGGGGCGGGGGGGCGGTTTCAGATACGCAGTATTTT

length: 15
D: .
size: .
J: TRBJ2-1
V: TRBV9
CDR3: CASSVGWASYNEQFF
DNA: TGTGCCAGCAGCGTAGGCTGGGCCTCCTACAATGAGCAGTTCTTC

length: 20
D: TRBD2
size: once
J: TRBJ2-3
V: TRBV9
CDR3: CASSVSGLAGISASTDTQYF
DNA: TGTGCCAGCAGCGTATCGGGACTAGCGGGTATTTCAGCTAGCACAGATACGCAGTATTTT

length: 16
D: TRBD2
size: .
J: TRBJ2-5
V: TRBV13
CDR3: CASSLEAGLLQETQYF
DNA: TGTGCCAGCAGCTTAGAAGCGGGACTTCTCCAAGAGACCCAGTACTTC

length: 13
D: TRBD1
size: .
J: TRBJ1-6
V: TRBV30
CDR3: CAWRGQGYSPLHF
DNA: TGTGCCTGGAGAGGACAGGGATATTCACCCCTCCACTTT

length: 16
D: .
size: .
J: TRBJ2-7
V: TRBV7-6
CDR3: CASSPQGPAPHYEQYF
DNA: TGTGCCAGCAGCCCTCAGGGTCCAGCCCCTCACTACGAGCAGTACTTC

length: 12
D: .
size: few
J: TRBJ1-4
V: TRBV27
CDR3: CASSFRGEKLFF
DNA: TGTGCCAGCAGTTTCAGAGGGGAAAAACTGTTTTTT

length: 14
D: .
size: .
J: TRBJ1-4
V: TRBV6-6
CDR3: CASSYSSVNEKLFF
DNA: TGTGCCAGCAGTTACTCCTCGGTTAATGAAAAACTGTTTTTT

length: 13
D: .
size: .
J: TRBJ2-2
V: TRBV9
CDR3: CASSTSNTGELFF
DNA: TGTGCCAGCAGCACATCAAACACCGGGGAGCTGTTTTTT

length: 16
D: TRBD2
size: .
J: TRBJ2-2
V: TRBV6-5
CDR3: CASSYGASGNTGELFF
DNA: TGTGCCAGCAGTTACGGGGCTAGCGGGAACACCGGGGAGCTGTTTTTT

length: 13
D: TRBD1
size: .
J: TRBJ1-2
V: TRBV28
CDR3: CASSGDRDRGYTF
DNA: TGTGCCAGCAGCGGGGACAGGGATCGGGGCTACACCTTC

length: 16
D: TRBD2
size: .
J: TRBJ2-1
V: TRBV11-1
CDR3: CASSAEGAGGYNEQFF
DNA: TGTGCCAGCAGCGCCGAAGGGGCGGGGGGCTACAATGAGCAGTTCTTC

length: 16
D: TRBD1
size: few
J: TRBJ1-4
V: TRBV7-9
CDR3: CASSSGVGTGGEKLFF
DNA: TGTGCCAGCAGCTCAGGCGTCGGGACAGGGGGGGAAAAACTGTTTTTT

length: 15
D: TRBD1
size: once
J: TRBJ2-7
V: TRBV14
CDR3: CASSRRTGGYHEQYF
DNA: TGTGCCAGCAGCCGACGGACAGGGGGCTACCACGAGCAGTACTTC

length: 15
D: .
size: .
J: TRBJ2-2
V: TRBV6-6
CDR3: CASSSQREGTGELFF
DNA: TGTGCCAGCAGTTCCCAAAGAGAGGGCACCGGGGAGCTGTTTTTT

length: 13
D: .
size: few
J: TRBJ2-7
V: TRBV28
CDR3: CATFTGGAYEQYF
DNA: TGTGCCACCTTTACAGGGGGGGCATACGAGCAGTACTTC

length: 14
D: .
size: .
J: TRBJ2-3
V: TRBV28
CDR3: CASKGAGDTDTQYF
DNA: TGTGCCAGCAAAGGGGCAGGCGACACAGATACGCAGTATTTT

length: 15
D: .
size: .
J: TRBJ1-2
V: TRBV23-1
CDR3: CASSQSEGRHYGYTF
DNA: TGCGCCAGCAGTCAATCGGAGGGGAGACACTATGGCTACACCTTC